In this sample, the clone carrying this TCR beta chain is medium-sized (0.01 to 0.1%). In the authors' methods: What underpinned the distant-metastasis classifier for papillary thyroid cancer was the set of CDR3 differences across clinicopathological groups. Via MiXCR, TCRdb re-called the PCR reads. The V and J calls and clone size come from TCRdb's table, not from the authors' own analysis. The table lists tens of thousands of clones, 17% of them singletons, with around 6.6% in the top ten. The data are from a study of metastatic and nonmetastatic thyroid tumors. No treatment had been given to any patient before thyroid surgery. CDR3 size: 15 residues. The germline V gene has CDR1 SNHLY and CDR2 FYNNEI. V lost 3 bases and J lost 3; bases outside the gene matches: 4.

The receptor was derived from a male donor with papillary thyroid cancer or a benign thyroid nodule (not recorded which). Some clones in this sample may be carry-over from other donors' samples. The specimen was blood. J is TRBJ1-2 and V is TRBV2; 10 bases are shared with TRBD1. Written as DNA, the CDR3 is TGTGCCAGCAGTGAGGGACAGGGGCTCTACTATGGCTACACCTTC. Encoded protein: CASSEGQGLYYGYTF.